This TCR beta chain was sequenced in a study of prognosis after radiotherapy for stage I lung cancer. Node-negative status on CT and PET/CT applied to all patients, none having prior chemotherapy, radiotherapy or other malignancies. The CDR3 runs 13 residues. V dropped 8 bases and J dropped 8 bases, with 15 bases sitting between them. Germline V gives CDR1 SGHTA, CDR2 FQGNSA. The genomic DNA TCR beta CDR3 region underwent two rounds of multiplex PCR. Initially, in first-round PCR, primers specific to each TRBV and TRBJ gene were used. A single record per CDR3 protein comes from TCRdb applying MiXCR to the multiplex PCR reads. This table holds about 16,000 distinct CDR3 sequences, roughly 45% found once. This clonotype appeared many times. Its antigen is still unknown. Regarding the study as a whole: After stereotactic body radiation therapy, median unique TCR clones were 6,000 to 7,500, down from around 9,500. After stereotactic body radiation therapy, patients with later distant metastases showed lower Shannon entropy.

The receptor was derived from a donor aged 50 or older with non-small cell lung cancer. Sequencing used PBMCs, obtained before or after stereotactic body radiation therapy (not recorded which). The chain couples TRBV7-2 to TRBJ1-4, with D possibly TRBD1 on 5 matching bases. The CDR3 DNA follows: TGTGCCAGCTCCCGGGGGGGAATAGAAAAACTGTTTTTT. This sequence encodes CASSRGGIEKLFF.